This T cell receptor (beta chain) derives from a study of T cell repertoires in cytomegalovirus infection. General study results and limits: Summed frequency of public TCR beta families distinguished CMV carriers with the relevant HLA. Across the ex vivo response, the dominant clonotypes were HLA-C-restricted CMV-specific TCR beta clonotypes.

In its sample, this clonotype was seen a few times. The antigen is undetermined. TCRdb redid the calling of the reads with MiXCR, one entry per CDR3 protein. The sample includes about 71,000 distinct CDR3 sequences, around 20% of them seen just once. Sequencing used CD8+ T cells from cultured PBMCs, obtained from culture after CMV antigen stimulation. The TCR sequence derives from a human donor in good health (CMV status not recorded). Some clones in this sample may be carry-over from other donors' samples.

The CDR3 region has the DNA TGTGCCAGCAGCATTCCGGGACAGGGTAGTACAGATACGCAGTATTTT. Protein product: CASSIPGQGSTDTQYF. This chain links TRBV7-8 with TRBJ2-3; 9 nucleotides match TRBD1. Germline CDR1 reads SGHVS; CDR2 reads FQNEAQ. Trimming at V came to 5 bases and at J to 3 bases, leaving 9 bases not matched to a gene. CDR3 size: 16 residues.